The rows below give T cell receptor beta chains drawn from one sample of a study of PD-L1 blockade in urothelial cancer. The method was immunoSEQ multiplex PCR; TCRdb's version includes in-frame clones alone and lacks a portion of them. Seen here are more than 45,000 clones, about 72% observed once, and the top ten hold 3.5% to 4.5%. Sequenced here: PBMCs, sampled around atezolizumab (anti-PD-L1) treatment. The receptors were gathered from a man in his 70s with urothelial cancer. Each CDR3 is given with its conserved first and last residue. The D gene is left open where the match is weak. Size is omitted from some rows. Given values are once, few, many or a class for expanded clones.

V: TRBV5-6
size: NA
length: 14
J: TRBJ2-2
D: NA
CDR3: CASSLPRGIGELFF
DNA: TGTGCCAGCAGCTTGCCCAGGGGTATCGGGGAGCTGTTTTTT

V: TRBV7-2
size: NA
length: 17
J: TRBJ2-5
D: TRBD2
CDR3: CASSLGLAGVSMETQYF
DNA: TGTGCCAGCAGCCTCGGACTAGCGGGGGTCTCCATGGAGACCCAGTACTTC

V: TRBV9
size: NA
length: 20
J: TRBJ2-2
D: TRBD2
CDR3: CASSTHRGGLAGVDTGELFF
DNA: TGTGCCAGCAGCACCCACAGGGGGGGACTAGCGGGAGTGGACACCGGGGAGCTGTTTTTT

V: TRBV19
size: few
length: 16
J: TRBJ2-3
D: TRBD2
CDR3: CASSVPGLAGTDTQYF
DNA: TGTGCCAGTAGTGTCCCGGGACTAGCGGGCACAGATACGCAGTATTTT

V: TRBV27
size: NA
length: 15
J: TRBJ2-7
D: TRBD1
CDR3: CASSLQGQGSYEQYF
DNA: TGTGCCAGCAGTTTACAGGGACAGGGATCCTACGAGCAGTACTTC

V: TRBV5-1
size: NA
length: 14
J: TRBJ2-2
D: NA
CDR3: CASSLDGTTGELFF
DNA: TGCGCCAGCAGCTTGGACGGGACTACCGGGGAGCTGTTTTTT

V: TRBV7-2
size: NA
length: 11
J: TRBJ2-5
D: NA
CDR3: CASSFLETQYF
DNA: TGTGCCAGCAGCTTTCTAGAGACCCAGTACTTC

V: TRBV2
size: few
length: 11
J: TRBJ2-5
D: NA
CDR3: CASSDRETQYF
DNA: TGTGCCAGCAGTGACCGGGAGACCCAGTACTTC

V: TRBV9
size: few
length: 13
J: TRBJ1-2
D: TRBD1
CDR3: CASSSTGGYGYTF
DNA: TGTGCCAGCAGCTCTACAGGGGGCTATGGCTACACCTTC

V: TRBV18
size: many
length: 15
J: TRBJ1-1
D: NA
CDR3: CASSPTGSMNTEAFF
DNA: TGTGCCAGCTCACCAACCGGGTCCATGAACACTGAAGCTTTCTTT

V: TRBV2
size: NA
length: 16
J: TRBJ1-1
D: TRBD1
CDR3: CASSPDRGRRNTEAFF
DNA: TGTGCCAGCAGCCCCGACAGGGGTAGGAGGAACACTGAAGCTTTCTTT

V: TRBV14
size: NA
length: 15
J: TRBJ2-7
D: NA
CDR3: CASSQRWASSYEQYF
DNA: TGTGCCAGCAGCCAACGTTGGGCCAGCTCCTACGAGCAGTACTTC

V: TRBV10-3
size: NA
length: 13
J: TRBJ2-5
D: TRBD1
CDR3: CAISAGQKETQYF
DNA: TGTGCCATCAGTGCGGGACAGAAAGAGACCCAGTACTTC

V: TRBV9
size: few
length: 15
J: TRBJ2-5
D: NA
CDR3: CASSVAWGTTETQYF
DNA: TGTGCCAGCAGCGTAGCATGGGGGACAACGGAGACCCAGTACTTC

V: TRBV5-1
size: NA
length: 16
J: TRBJ2-2
D: TRBD1
CDR3: CASSLTPGQGTRELFF
DNA: TGCGCCAGCAGCTTGACCCCGGGACAGGGGACTCGGGAGCTGTTTTTT

V: TRBV7-9
size: NA
length: 11
J: TRBJ2-1
D: NA
CDR3: CASVTGYEQFF
DNA: TGTGCCAGCGTAACGGGATATGAGCAGTTCTTC

V: TRBV29-1
size: NA
length: 12
J: TRBJ2-2
D: NA
CDR3: CSVSLNTGELFF
DNA: TGCAGCGTTTCATTGAACACCGGGGAGCTGTTTTTT

V: TRBV7-2
size: NA
length: 15
J: TRBJ2-5
D: TRBD2
CDR3: CASSLGGEASGNQYF
DNA: TGTGCCAGCAGCTTAGGAGGAGAAGCTAGCGGAAACCAGTACTTC

V: TRBV27
size: once
length: 15
J: TRBJ2-4
D: NA
CDR3: CASSPQQVAKNIQYF
DNA: TGTGCCAGCAGTCCTCAACAGGTAGCCAAAAACATTCAGTACTTC

V: TRBV15
size: few
length: 13
J: TRBJ1-3
D: TRBD1
CDR3: CATSRDRGNTIYF
DNA: TGTGCCACCAGCAGGGACAGGGGAAACACCATATATTTT

V: TRBV5-6
size: NA
length: 15
J: TRBJ1-1
D: TRBD1
CDR3: CASSPAGGQGTEAFF
DNA: TGTGCCAGCAGCCCCGCGGGGGGACAGGGCACTGAAGCTTTCTTT

V: TRBV4-2
size: NA
length: 15
J: TRBJ1-2
D: TRBD1
CDR3: CASSQDPGQPYGYTF
DNA: TGTGCCAGCAGCCAAGATCCGGGACAGCCCTATGGCTACACCTTC

V: TRBV5-4
size: NA
length: 15
J: TRBJ2-3
D: NA
CDR3: CASSSPGVRTDTQYF
DNA: TGTGCCAGCAGCTCCCCAGGGGTCAGGACAGATACGCAGTATTTT

V: TRBV29-1
size: NA
length: 12
J: TRBJ1-5
D: NA
CDR3: CSAGRDDQPQHF
DNA: TGCAGCGCTGGGCGGGACGACCAGCCCCAGCATTTT

V: TRBV7-9
size: NA
length: 15
J: TRBJ2-3
D: TRBD2
CDR3: CASSLKYREEDTQYF
DNA: TGTGCCAGCAGCTTAAAGTACCGGGAGGAAGATACGCAGTATTTT

V: TRBV4-3
size: NA
length: 15
J: TRBJ1-2
D: TRBD1
CDR3: CASSLRQGDGYGYTF
DNA: TGCGCCAGCAGCCTTAGACAGGGGGATGGCTATGGCTACACCTTC

V: TRBV4-2
size: once
length: 21
J: TRBJ2-4
D: TRBD2
CDR3: CASSPRSSGGAGGRAKNIQYF
DNA: TGTGCCAGCAGCCCCCGCTCTAGCGGGGGGGCGGGGGGGAGAGCCAAAAACATTCAGTACTTC

V: TRBV6-1
size: once
length: 14
J: TRBJ2-2
D: NA
CDR3: CASSAGHSTGELFF
DNA: TGTGCCAGCAGTGCCGGACATTCCACCGGGGAGCTGTTTTTT

V: TRBV5-1
size: NA
length: 17
J: TRBJ1-4
D: TRBD1
CDR3: CASSSSTGGATNEKLFF
DNA: TGCGCCAGCAGTTCCTCGACAGGGGGAGCAACTAATGAAAAACTGTTTTTT

V: TRBV7-2
size: NA
length: 14
J: TRBJ2-7
D: TRBD1
CDR3: CASSLRQGNNEQYF
DNA: TGTGCCAGCAGCTTAAGACAGGGGAATAACGAGCAGTACTTC

V: TRBV4-3
size: NA
length: 13
J: TRBJ1-1
D: NA
CDR3: CASSYSGNTEAFF
DNA: TGCGCCAGCAGTTACTCCGGGAACACTGAAGCTTTCTTT

V: TRBV5-8
size: NA
length: 12
J: TRBJ1-4
D: NA
CDR3: CASGATNEKLFF
DNA: TGTGCCAGCGGGGCCACTAATGAAAAACTGTTTTTT

V: TRBV18
size: NA
length: 18
J: TRBJ1-4
D: TRBD1
CDR3: CASSPPPTGGRTNEKLFF
DNA: TGTGCCAGCTCACCGCCACCGACAGGGGGCCGTACTAATGAAAAACTGTTTTTT

V: TRBV5-1
size: NA
length: 15
J: TRBJ2-2
D: TRBD1
CDR3: CASRQQGINTGELFF
DNA: TGCGCCAGCAGACAACAGGGGATCAACACCGGGGAGCTGTTTTTT

V: TRBV28
size: NA
length: 12
J: TRBJ1-1
D: NA
CDR3: CASSFMNTEAFF
DNA: TGTGCCAGCAGTTTCATGAACACTGAAGCTTTCTTT

V: TRBV5-1
size: NA
length: 13
J: TRBJ2-7
D: NA
CDR3: CASSLWAGHEQYF
DNA: TGCGCCAGCAGCTTGTGGGCAGGGCACGAGCAGTACTTC

V: TRBV29-1
size: NA
length: 13
J: TRBJ2-5
D: TRBD2
CDR3: CSVRGSSGETQYF
DNA: TGCAGCGTGCGGGGGTCGAGCGGGGAGACCCAGTACTTC

V: TRBV11-3
size: NA
length: 13
J: TRBJ2-1
D: NA
CDR3: CASDLSGGDEQFF
DNA: TGTGCCAGCGATTTGAGCGGTGGGGATGAGCAGTTCTTC

V: TRBV5-5
size: NA
length: 14
J: TRBJ1-5
D: NA
CDR3: CASSLAESNQPQHF
DNA: TGTGCCAGCAGCTTGGCTGAGTCCAATCAGCCCCAGCATTTT

V: TRBV9
size: NA
length: 16
J: TRBJ2-4
D: NA
CDR3: CASSPPGFKGMNIQYF
DNA: TGTGCCAGCAGCCCACCAGGGTTTAAGGGTATGAACATTCAGTACTTC

V: TRBV7-2
size: NA
length: 15
J: TRBJ1-3
D: NA
CDR3: CASSATTVPGNTIYF
DNA: TGTGCCAGCAGCGCAACGACAGTGCCAGGAAACACCATATATTTT

V: TRBV6-5
size: NA
length: 15
J: TRBJ2-1
D: NA
CDR3: CASSARRRAWDEQFF
DNA: TGTGCCAGCAGTGCCCGACGGCGGGCGTGGGATGAGCAGTTCTTC

V: TRBV19
size: NA
length: 15
J: TRBJ1-1
D: NA
CDR3: CASSNPQGLNTEAFF
DNA: TGTGCCAGTAGTAATCCGCAGGGATTGAACACTGAAGCTTTCTTT

V: TRBV5-1
size: NA
length: 16
J: TRBJ2-7
D: NA
CDR3: CASSLISGGGSYEQYF
DNA: TGCGCCAGCAGCTTAATTTCAGGAGGCGGGTCCTACGAGCAGTACTTC

V: TRBV7-2
size: NA
length: 15
J: TRBJ1-4
D: NA
CDR3: CASSLSGEMSEKLFF
DNA: TGTGCCAGCAGCTTATCGGGGGAGATGTCTGAAAAACTGTTTTTT

V: TRBV5-1
size: few
length: 14
J: TRBJ1-5
D: TRBD1
CDR3: CASSETGSNQPQHF
DNA: TGCGCCAGCAGTGAGACAGGGAGCAATCAGCCCCAGCATTTT

V: TRBV4-1
size: NA
length: 15
J: TRBJ1-2
D: NA
CDR3: CASSQDRGGLYGYTF
DNA: TGCGCCAGCAGCCAAGATAGAGGAGGGCTGTATGGCTACACCTTC

V: TRBV2
size: NA
length: 14
J: TRBJ2-1
D: TRBD2
CDR3: CASREGTRYNEQFF
DNA: TGTGCCAGCAGAGAAGGGACTAGATACAATGAGCAGTTCTTC

V: TRBV11-3
size: few
length: 15
J: TRBJ2-1
D: NA
CDR3: CASSLEGAGIHEQFF
DNA: TGTGCCAGCAGCTTAGAAGGGGCTGGAATCCATGAGCAGTTCTTC

V: TRBV5-1
size: few
length: 17
J: TRBJ2-3
D: TRBD2
CDR3: CASSRRTSGGKTDTQYF
DNA: TGCGCCAGCAGCAGAAGGACTAGCGGGGGCAAAACAGATACGCAGTATTTT

V: TRBV27
size: once
length: 15
J: TRBJ2-1
D: NA
CDR3: CASSFGSGHFNEQFF
DNA: TGTGCCAGCAGTTTCGGTAGCGGTCATTTCAATGAGCAGTTCTTC

V: TRBV19
size: few
length: 13
J: TRBJ1-5
D: NA
CDR3: CASRTGGNQPQHF
DNA: TGTGCCAGTAGAACAGGAGGGAATCAGCCCCAGCATTTT